The 30 T cell receptor beta chains below all came from one sample that was sequenced in a study of cytomegalovirus exposure and HLA in healthy donors. Data came from immunoSEQ multiplex PCR; TCRdb stores just in-frame clones and leaves some out. Of 130,000 or so clones in the sample, roughly 89% were seen once. The sample was PBMCs. These receptors were obtained from a woman aged 18-29 years in good health and CMV-seronegative.

The rearrangement uses TRBV27 and TRBJ1-5; 10 nucleotides agree with TRBD1. J was trimmed by 6 bases and V by 8 bases; bases with no gene match: 7. This CDR3 comprises 14 residues. Germline lookup yields CDR1 MNHEY and CDR2 SMNVEV (reference sequence). The CDR3 region is CASGDRGKGQPQHF. In DNA form, the CDR3 reads TGTGCCAGCGGGGACAGGGGAAAGGGTCAGCCCCAGCATTTT.

This clone has just a few counts. This chain joins TRBV7-9 and TRBJ1-6; D is possibly TRBD1 (5 bases). This CDR3 is 14 amino acids long. V dropped 5 bases and J dropped 7 bases, with 12 bases sitting between them. Germline V gene lookup returns CDR1 SEHNR and CDR2 FQNEAQ (reference sequence). DNA of the CDR3: TGTGCCAGCAGCAAAAGGGACTTGAATTCACCCCTCCACTTT. It translates to CASSKRDLNSPLHF.

This chain joins TRBV7-6 and TRBJ2-7; TRBD2 agrees at 10 bases. CDR3 length: 15 amino acids. With 1 base clipped from V and 3 bases from J, the junction kept 3 bases outside the gene matches. CDR1 is SGHVS and CDR2 is FNYEAQ in the germline V gene. CDR3 loop: CASSLGTSGDYEQYF. CDR3 coding DNA: TGTGCCAGCAGCTTAGGGACTAGCGGCGACTACGAGCAGTACTTC.

The chain joins TRBV6-5 to TRBJ1-2; 8 positions match TRBD1. The CDR3 runs 15 residues. CDR1 and CDR2 from the germline V gene are MNHEY and SVGAGI. With V trimmed by 4 bases and J by 5 bases, 9 bases remained unmatched. In DNA, the CDR3 is TGTGCCAGCAGTTCTGCAGGGGGCGTAATATATGGCTACACCTTC. Its protein product is CASSSAGGVIYGYTF.

V and J are TRBV4-1 and TRBJ1-2, with D maybe TRBD1 (6 bases). With 1 base removed from V and 6 bases from J, the gap between germline ends came to 21 bases. Germline V gene sequence: CDR1 MGHRA, CDR2 YSYEKL. This CDR3 has 17 residues. This CDR3 is CASSQGLMSRTDHGYTF. The CDR3 region has the DNA TGCGCCAGCAGCCAAGGACTTATGAGCCGGACAGACCATGGCTACACCTTC.

J is TRBJ2-7 and V is TRBV4-1; no clear D. Germline CDR1 and CDR2: MGHRA and YSYEKL. The length of the CDR3 is 13 residues. The germline V and J ends were trimmed by 1 base and 9 bases, with 13 bases remaining between them. The CDR3 coding sequence is TGCGCCAGCAGCCAAGTTGGTGGCCCGGGGCAGTACTTC. Encoded protein: CASSQVGGPGQYF.

The V gene is TRBV19, the J gene TRBJ1-4, with a weak D call TRBD1 (6 bases). The germline V gene has CDR1 LNHDA and CDR2 SQIVND (reference sequence). The CDR3 sequence is 16 residues long. Deletions cut 7 bases from V and 6 bases from J, with 21 bases between. The CDR3 coding sequence is TGTGCCAGTACCCAGCCCGGGGGGGGGCAAGATGAAAAACTGTTTTTT. Its protein is CASTQPGGGQDEKLFF.

The CDR3 is CASSLGSGGVSYNEQFF. The CDR3 DNA follows: TGTGCCAGCAGTTTGGGTAGCGGGGGGGTATCCTACAATGAGCAGTTCTTC. The V call is TRBV27, the J call TRBJ2-1; 11 nucleotides line up with TRBD2. In germline, CDR1 is MNHEY, CDR2 SMNVEV (reference sequence). This CDR3 comprises 17 residues. After removal of 3 bases from V and 1 base from J, the junction contained 5 bases not matched to a gene.

This clone was seen only once. This chain links TRBV18 with TRBJ1-2, with 7 bases identical to TRBD1. CDR3 length equals 14 residues. Germline values: CDR1 KGHSH, CDR2 LQKENI. The V and J ends lost 1 base and 5 bases, in that order; junction bases with no gene match: 4. CDR3 sequence reads: CASSPRDSKYGYTF. CDR3 sequence (DNA): TGTGCCAGCTCACCACGGGACAGCAAATATGGCTACACCTTC.

This clone was seen once. J is TRBJ1-2 and V is TRBV7-8; D is perhaps TRBD1 (6 bases). CDR1 and CDR2 from the germline V gene are SGHVS and FQNEAQ. Trimming shortened V by 5 bases and J by 2 bases, and 21 bases separated the two germline ends. This CDR3 comprises 17 residues. Written as DNA, the CDR3 is TGTGCCAGCAGCCTGGAGGCGCGGGGGGGCTACAACTATGGCTACACCTTC. It is translated as CASSLEARGGYNYGYTF.

This sequence joins TRBV7-3 and TRBJ2-7; TRBD2 agrees at 12 bases. The CDR3 loop spans 19 amino acids. Trimming at V came to 6 bases and at J to 1 base, leaving 16 bases not matched to a gene. CDR1 SGHTA and CDR2 FQGTGA come from the germline V gene. The CDR3: CASSFTPGLAGSHSYEQYF. The CDR3 DNA is TGTGCCAGCAGTTTTACGCCGGGACTAGCGGGTTCTCATTCCTACGAGCAGTACTTC.

This clone appeared a single time. This rearrangement joins TRBV5-1 to TRBJ2-3, with TRBD1 matching over 7 bases. The CDR3 length is 14 residues. Germline V gene sequence: CDR1 SGHRS, CDR2 YFSETQ. With V trimmed by 0 bases and J by 4 bases, 2 bases remained unmatched. This CDR3 reads CASSLGQGPDTQYF. The CDR3 DNA reads TGCGCCAGCAGCTTGGGACAGGGACCAGATACGCAGTATTTT.

The chain links TRBV6-1 to TRBJ1-1; TRBD1 is a possible D gene (6 bases). CDR3 length equals 13 residues. Looked up from germline, CDR1 is MNHNS and CDR2 is SASEGT. The V end was cut by 6 bases, the J end by 4 bases, with 12 bases between. CDR3: CASRIGGGTEAFF. The CDR3 bases are TGTGCCAGCAGGATAGGGGGTGGCACTGAAGCTTTCTTT.

The chain has TRBV6-5 and TRBJ1-1; no definite D call. This CDR3 comprises 11 residues. Germline V lookup: CDR1 MNHEY, CDR2 SVGAGI. V lost 4 bases to trimming and J lost 11 bases, with 11 bases between them. The CDR3 DNA sequence: TGTGCCAGCAGTTCATTAACCGCGGCTTTCTTT. This gives the protein CASSSLTAAFF.

The chain links TRBV5-1 to TRBJ2-1; TRBD2 agrees at 7 bases. The CDR3 runs to 14 residues. Germline CDR1 is SGHRS and CDR2 is YFSETQ. The V gene end was trimmed by 3 bases and the J gene end by 1 base; junction bases not matched to a gene: 1. CDR3 residues: CASSSGLSYNEQFF. In DNA form, the CDR3 reads TGCGCCAGCAGCTCGGGACTATCCTACAATGAGCAGTTCTTC.

V and J are TRBV5-1 and TRBJ2-3; a possible D gene is TRBD2 (6 bases). Per germline, CDR1 SGHRS and CDR2 YFSETQ. The CDR3 has 17 residues. Trimming left V 6 bases short and J 5 bases short, with 25 bases between. In nucleotides, the CDR3 is TGCGCCAGCAATTTGGGGTCGGGGGTACAACAAGGAGATACGCAGTATTTT. Translating gives CASNLGSGVQQGDTQYF.

The V gene is TRBV6-4, the J gene TRBJ1-6; tentative D call: TRBD1 (6 bases). With 7 bases removed from V and 11 bases from J, the gap between germline ends came to 15 bases. Per the germline V gene, CDR1 is MRHNA and CDR2 is SNTAGT. The CDR3 extends over 13 amino acids. The CDR3 is CASTLTGNPPLHF. CDR3 DNA: TGTGCCAGCACCCTGACAGGAAATCCACCCCTCCACTTT.

The V call is TRBV4-1, the J call TRBJ2-7, with TRBD1 matching 10 bases. The CDR3 is 15 amino acids. Trimming at V came to 0 bases and at J to 6 bases, leaving 5 bases not matched to a gene. Germline V lookup: CDR1 MGHRA, CDR2 YSYEKL. For the CDR3, the DNA is TGCGCCAGCAGCCAAGAGGGACAGGGGCAAGGCGAGCAGTACTTC. Its protein is CASSQEGQGQGEQYF.

This rearrangement joins TRBV6-6 to TRBJ2-1; 8 nucleotides line up with TRBD2. The CDR3 has 14 residues. V lost 2 bases and J lost 4; bases outside the gene matches: 1. CDR1 and CDR2 from the germline V gene are MNHNY and SVGAGI (reference sequence). The CDR3 reads CASSYRGGYNEQFF. For the CDR3, the DNA is TGTGCCAGCAGTTACCGGGGGGGGTACAATGAGCAGTTCTTC.

The chain is built from TRBV7-2 and TRBJ1-5; 9 nucleotides agree with TRBD1. V trimming: 5 bases; J trimming: 7 bases; junction bases outside the gene matches: 12. Germline CDR1 SGHTA, CDR2 FQGNSA. This CDR3 region has 16 residues. CDR3 loop: CASSRAQGASFQPQHF. DNA of the CDR3: TGTGCCAGCAGCCGTGCACAGGGGGCGTCGTTCCAGCCCCAGCATTTT.

The chain joins TRBV19 to TRBJ1-2; D is uncertain. V gave up 3 bases and J gave up 7 bases, with 12 bases separating them. Germline values: CDR1 LNHDA, CDR2 SQIVND (reference sequence). This CDR3 region has 13 residues. CDR3 DNA sequence: TGTGCCAGTAGTATCGGCCTCTCAGGTGGCTACACCTTC. Its translation: CASSIGLSGGYTF. Full variable domain (rest looked up from reference TRBV19 and TRBJ1-2): DGGITQSPKYLFRKEGQNVTLSCEQNLNHDAMYWYRQDPGQGLRLIYYSQIVNDFQKGDIAEGYSVSREKKESFPLTVTSAQKNPTAFYLCASSIGLSGGYTFGSGTRLTVV.

The J gene is TRBJ2-6, the V gene TRBV23-1; 7 bases are a match to TRBD1. TRBV23-1 is sorted into the ORF group, with uncertain function. V trimming: 8 bases; J trimming: 10 bases; junction bases outside the gene matches: 11. The CDR3 is 14 residues long. The DNA for the CDR3 is TGCGCCAGCGCACCCGGGACAGAGGGTAACGTCCTGACTTTC. Protein sequence: CASAPGTEGNVLTF.

The V call is TRBV6-5, the J call TRBJ1-1; no clear D. The germline V and J ends were trimmed by 4 bases and 1 base, with 10 bases remaining between them. There are 14 residues in the CDR3. Germline V gives CDR1 MNHEY, CDR2 SVGAGI. The CDR3 DNA reads as TGTGCCAGCAGTTCTATCACAGCGAACACTGAAGCTTTCTTT. This encodes CASSSITANTEAFF.

The chain carries TRBV2 and TRBJ2-7, with D perhaps matching TRBD1 (5 bases). CDR1 and CDR2 (germline): SNHLY, FYNNEI. The CDR3 is made up of 15 amino acids. V was trimmed by 7 bases and J by 3 bases, leaving 19 bases between them. CDR3 in amino acids: CASTEYSTRDYEQYF. CDR3 nucleotide sequence: TGTGCCAGCACCGAGTACTCCACCAGGGACTACGAGCAGTACTTC. Based on the CDR3 plus reference TRBV2 and TRBJ2-7, the full variable domain is EPEVTQTPSHQVTQMGQEVILRCVPISNHLYFYWYRQILGQKVEFLVSFYNNEISEKSEIFDDQFSVERPDGSNFTLKIRSTKLEDSAMYFCASTEYSTRDYEQYFGPGTRLTVT.

The rearrangement links TRBV20-1 to TRBJ1-1, with D perhaps TRBD1 (6 bases). V shed 6 bases and J shed 7 bases, with 9 bases lying between them. The CDR3 totals 10 residues. Per the germline V gene, CDR1 is DFQATT and CDR2 is SNEGSKA (reference sequence). The CDR3 here is CSAMDSEAFF. Written as DNA, the CDR3 is TGCAGTGCAATGGACAGTGAAGCTTTCTTT.

This sequence joins TRBV6-5 and TRBJ2-7, with TRBD2 matching over 7 bases. The germline V gene encodes CDR1 MNHEY and CDR2 SVGAGI. The ends lost 4 bases at V and 5 bases at J; junction bases unmatched: 11. This CDR3 region has 15 residues. CDR3 in amino acids: CASSFAHPGGDEQYF. CDR3 coding DNA: TGTGCCAGCAGTTTTGCCCACCCTGGGGGGGACGAGCAGTACTTC.

The genes are TRBV6-5 and TRBJ2-7, with TRBD1 matching 8 bases. V gave up 2 bases and J gave up 4 bases; unmatched junction bases: 4. From germline, CDR1 is MNHEY and CDR2 SVGAGI. The CDR3 has 14 amino acids. CDR3 sequence reads: CASSYGTGGYEQYF. DNA of the CDR3: TGTGCCAGCAGTTACGGGACAGGCGGGTACGAGCAGTACTTC.

The genes are TRBV12-5 and TRBJ1-2; perhaps TRBD1 as D (5 bases). The CDR3 length is 17 residues. In germline, CDR1 is LGHNT, CDR2 FRNRAP. Trimming shortened V by 2 bases and J by 5 bases, and 21 bases separated the two germline ends. The CDR3 region has the DNA TGTGCTAGTGGTTTGACACCCTCCCCGGGCAGGGTTTATGGCTACACCTTC. Translated, it gives CASGLTPSPGRVYGYTF.

This chain joins TRBV9 and TRBJ2-3, with D perhaps TRBD1 (6 bases). Between the trimmed V and J ends, which lost 3 bases and 6 bases, there was a span of 11 bases. CDR1 and CDR2 (germline): SGDLS, YYNGEE. The CDR3 runs 13 residues. CDR3 DNA sequence: TGTGCCAGCAGCGCCCCGAGGGGGGATACGCAGTATTTT. Translated, it gives CASSAPRGDTQYF.

The CDR3 spells CASSSHARNLQGTEAFF. Written as DNA, the CDR3 is TGTGCCAGCAGCTCCCACGCCCGGAATCTTCAGGGCACTGAAGCTTTCTTT. This rearrangement joins TRBV7-3 to TRBJ1-1; a weak D match, TRBD1 (5 bases). The CDR3 has 17 amino acids. Trimming left V 4 bases short and J 4 bases short, with 22 bases between. Germline values: CDR1 SGHTA, CDR2 FQGTGA.